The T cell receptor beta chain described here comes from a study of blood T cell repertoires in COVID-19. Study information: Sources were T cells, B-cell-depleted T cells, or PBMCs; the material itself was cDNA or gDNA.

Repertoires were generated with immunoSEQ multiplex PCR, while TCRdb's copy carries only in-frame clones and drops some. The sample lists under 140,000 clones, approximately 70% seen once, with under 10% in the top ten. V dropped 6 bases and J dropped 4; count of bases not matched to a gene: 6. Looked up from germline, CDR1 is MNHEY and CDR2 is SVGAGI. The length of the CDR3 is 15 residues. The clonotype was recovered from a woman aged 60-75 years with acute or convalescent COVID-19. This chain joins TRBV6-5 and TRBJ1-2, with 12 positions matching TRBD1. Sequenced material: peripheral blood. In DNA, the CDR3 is TGTGCCAGCAGACGCGGGACAGGGGGCGCCTATGGCTACACCTTC. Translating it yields CASRRGTGGAYGYTF.